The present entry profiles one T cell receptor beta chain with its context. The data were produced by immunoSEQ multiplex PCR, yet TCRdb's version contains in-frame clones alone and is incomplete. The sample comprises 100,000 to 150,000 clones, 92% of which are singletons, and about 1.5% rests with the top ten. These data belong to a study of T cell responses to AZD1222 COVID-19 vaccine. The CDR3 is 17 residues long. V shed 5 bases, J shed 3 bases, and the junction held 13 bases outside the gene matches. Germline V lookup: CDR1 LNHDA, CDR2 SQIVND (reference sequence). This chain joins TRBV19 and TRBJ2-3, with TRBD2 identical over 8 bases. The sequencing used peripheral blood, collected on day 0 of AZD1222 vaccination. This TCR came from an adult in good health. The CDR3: CASSPLPLAGLTDTQYF. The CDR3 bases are TGTGCCAGTAGTCCTCTCCCCTTAGCGGGACTGACAGATACGCAGTATTTT.